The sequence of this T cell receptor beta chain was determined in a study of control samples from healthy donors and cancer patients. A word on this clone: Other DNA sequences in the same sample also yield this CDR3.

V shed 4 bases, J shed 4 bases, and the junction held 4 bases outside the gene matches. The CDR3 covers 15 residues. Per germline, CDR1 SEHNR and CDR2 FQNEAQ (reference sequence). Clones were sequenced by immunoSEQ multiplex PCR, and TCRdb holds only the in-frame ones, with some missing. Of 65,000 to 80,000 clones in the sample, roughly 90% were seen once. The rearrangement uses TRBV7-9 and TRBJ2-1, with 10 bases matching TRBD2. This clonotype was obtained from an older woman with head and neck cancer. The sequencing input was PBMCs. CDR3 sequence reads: CASSSGLAEYNEQFF. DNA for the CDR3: TGTGCCAGCAGCTCTGGACTAGCGGAATACAATGAGCAGTTCTTC.